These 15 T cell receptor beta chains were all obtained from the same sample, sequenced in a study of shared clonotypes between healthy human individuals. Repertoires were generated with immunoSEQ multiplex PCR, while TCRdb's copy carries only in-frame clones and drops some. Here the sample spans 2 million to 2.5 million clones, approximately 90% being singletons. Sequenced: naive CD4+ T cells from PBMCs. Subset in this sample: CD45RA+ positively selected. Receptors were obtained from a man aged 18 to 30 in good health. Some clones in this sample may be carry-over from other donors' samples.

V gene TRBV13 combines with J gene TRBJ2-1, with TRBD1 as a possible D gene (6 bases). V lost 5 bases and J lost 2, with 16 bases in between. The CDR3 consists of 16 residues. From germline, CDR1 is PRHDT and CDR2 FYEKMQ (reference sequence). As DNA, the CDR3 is TGTGCCAGCAGCACACACCGGGACAACCCCTACAATGAGCAGTTCTTC. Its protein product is CASSTHRDNPYNEQFF.

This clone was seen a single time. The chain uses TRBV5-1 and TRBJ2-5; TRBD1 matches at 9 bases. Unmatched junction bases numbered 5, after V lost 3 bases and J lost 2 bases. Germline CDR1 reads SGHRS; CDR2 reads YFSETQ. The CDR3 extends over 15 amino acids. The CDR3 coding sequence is TGCGCCAGCAGCTGGGTTGGACAGGGGCAAGAGACCCAGTACTTC. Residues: CASSWVGQGQETQYF.

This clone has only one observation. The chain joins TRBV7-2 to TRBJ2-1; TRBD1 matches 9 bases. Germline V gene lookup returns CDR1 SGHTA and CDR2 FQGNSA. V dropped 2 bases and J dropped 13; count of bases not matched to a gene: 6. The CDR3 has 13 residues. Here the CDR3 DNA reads TGTGCCAGCAGCTTAAGGGACAGGGTGTATCAGTTCTTC. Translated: CASSLRDRVYQFF.

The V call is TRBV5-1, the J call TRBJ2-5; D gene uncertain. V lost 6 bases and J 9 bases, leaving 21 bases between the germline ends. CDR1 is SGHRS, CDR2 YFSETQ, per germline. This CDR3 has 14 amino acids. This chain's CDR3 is CASKEAALGNAQYF. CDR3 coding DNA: TGCGCCAGCAAAGAGGCTGCACTTGGAAACGCCCAGTACTTC.

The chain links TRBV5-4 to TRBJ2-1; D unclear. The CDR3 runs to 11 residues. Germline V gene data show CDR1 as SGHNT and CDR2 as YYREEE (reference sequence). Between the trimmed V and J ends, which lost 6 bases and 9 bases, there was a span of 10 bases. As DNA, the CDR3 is TGTGCCAGCATAGGGTTGGCTGAGCAGTTCTTC. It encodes CASIGLAEQFF.

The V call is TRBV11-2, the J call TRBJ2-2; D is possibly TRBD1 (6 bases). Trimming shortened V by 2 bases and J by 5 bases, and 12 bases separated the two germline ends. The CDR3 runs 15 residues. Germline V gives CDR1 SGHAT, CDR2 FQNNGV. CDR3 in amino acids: CASSLYRARTGELFF. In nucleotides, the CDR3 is TGTGCCAGCAGCTTATACAGGGCCCGAACCGGGGAGCTGTTTTTT.

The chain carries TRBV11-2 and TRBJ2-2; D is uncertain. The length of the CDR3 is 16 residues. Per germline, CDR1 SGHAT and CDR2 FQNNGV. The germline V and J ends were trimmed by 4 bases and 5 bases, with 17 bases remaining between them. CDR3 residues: CASSSVPQRLTGELFF. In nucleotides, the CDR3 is TGTGCCAGCAGCTCAGTACCACAGCGCCTTACCGGGGAGCTGTTTTTT.

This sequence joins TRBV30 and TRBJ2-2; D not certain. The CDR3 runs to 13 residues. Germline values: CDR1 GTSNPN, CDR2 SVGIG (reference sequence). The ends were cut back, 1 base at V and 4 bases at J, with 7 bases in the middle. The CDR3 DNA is TGTGCCTGGAGTGACATAAGCACCGGGGAGCTGTTTTTT. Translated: CAWSDISTGELFF.

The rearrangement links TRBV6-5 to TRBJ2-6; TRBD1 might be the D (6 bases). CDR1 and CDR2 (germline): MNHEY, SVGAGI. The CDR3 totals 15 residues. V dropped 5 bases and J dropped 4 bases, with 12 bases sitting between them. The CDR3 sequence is CASSRQAAGANVLTF. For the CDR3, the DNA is TGTGCCAGCAGTCGACAGGCCGCGGGGGCCAACGTCCTGACTTTC.

CDR3 DNA sequence: TGTGCCAGCCTCGGACAGGGGAACTCCCTAACAACTAATGAAAAACTGTTTTTT. Translated, it gives CASLGQGNSLTTNEKLFF. The rearrangement joins TRBV28 to TRBJ1-4, with 9 bases lining up with TRBD1. The V segment lost 8 bases and the J segment 0 bases; nucleotides outside the gene matches: 13. The V gene's germline CDR1 is MDHEN and CDR2 SYDVKM. This CDR3 is 18 amino acids long.

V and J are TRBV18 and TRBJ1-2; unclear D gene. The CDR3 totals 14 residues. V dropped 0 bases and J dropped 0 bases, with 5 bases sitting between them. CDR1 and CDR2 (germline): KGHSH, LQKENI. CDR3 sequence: CASSPPETNYGYTF. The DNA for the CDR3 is TGTGCCAGCTCACCACCGGAAACTAACTATGGCTACACCTTC.

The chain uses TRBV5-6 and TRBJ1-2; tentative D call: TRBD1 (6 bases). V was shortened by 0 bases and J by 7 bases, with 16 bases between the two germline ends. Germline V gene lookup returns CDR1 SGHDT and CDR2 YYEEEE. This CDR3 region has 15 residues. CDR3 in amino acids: CASSLDVQGRRGYTF. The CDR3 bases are TGTGCCAGCAGCTTGGATGTCCAGGGGCGACGTGGCTACACCTTC.

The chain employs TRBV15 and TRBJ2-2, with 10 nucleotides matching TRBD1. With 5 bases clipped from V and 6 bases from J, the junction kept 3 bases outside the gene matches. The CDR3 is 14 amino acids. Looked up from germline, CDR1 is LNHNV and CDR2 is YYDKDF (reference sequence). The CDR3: CATSLDRGAGELFF. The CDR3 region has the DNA TGTGCCACCAGCCTGGACAGGGGGGCCGGGGAGCTGTTTTTT.

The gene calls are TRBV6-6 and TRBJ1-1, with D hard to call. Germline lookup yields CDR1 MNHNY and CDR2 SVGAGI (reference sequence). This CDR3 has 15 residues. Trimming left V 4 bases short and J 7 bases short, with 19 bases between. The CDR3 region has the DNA TGTGCCAGCAGTTCCGTCGGACGTCTCTCCGGTGAAGCTTTCTTT. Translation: CASSSVGRLSGEAFF.

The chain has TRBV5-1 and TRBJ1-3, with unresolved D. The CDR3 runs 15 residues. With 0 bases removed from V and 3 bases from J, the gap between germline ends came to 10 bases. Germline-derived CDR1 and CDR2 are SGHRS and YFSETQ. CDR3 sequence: CASSLEGIDGNTIYF. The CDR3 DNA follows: TGCGCCAGCAGCTTGGAGGGCATAGATGGAAACACCATATATTTT. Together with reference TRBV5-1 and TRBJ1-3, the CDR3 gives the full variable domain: KAGVTQTPRYLIKTRGQQVTLSCSPISGHRSVSWYQQTPGQGLQFLFEYFSETQRNKGNFPGRFSGRQFSNSRSEMNVSTLELGDSALYLCASSLEGIDGNTIYFGEGSWLTVV.